The clone carrying this TCR beta chain was found many times. TCR beta CDR3 sequences were amplified from RNA transcripts. The TCR CDR3 was amplified in a first-round RT-PCR using the HTBI primer set. From the multiplex PCR reads, TCRdb called clonotypes with MiXCR, one entry per CDR3 protein. The top ten hold more than 30% of the sample, which has 660,000 or so distinct CDR3 sequences, around 20% seen once. This specimen belongs to a study of T cells in Graves' hyperthyroidism and ophthalmopathy. Exclusions: uncontrolled infection, other autoimmune disease, pregnancy, lactation. V lost 0 bases and J lost 9, with 11 bases in between. Germline V lookup: CDR1 LGHDT, CDR2 YNNKEL (reference sequence). The CDR3 has 14 amino acids.

The sequence was obtained from a man aged 30 to 45 with Graves' ophthalmopathy. The sample was blood. V is TRBV3-1 and J is TRBJ2-2; no reliable D call. In DNA form, the CDR3 reads TGTGCCAGCAGCCAAGATCGCGGCCGGCGGGAGCTGTTTTTT. Translation gives CASSQDRGRRELFF.